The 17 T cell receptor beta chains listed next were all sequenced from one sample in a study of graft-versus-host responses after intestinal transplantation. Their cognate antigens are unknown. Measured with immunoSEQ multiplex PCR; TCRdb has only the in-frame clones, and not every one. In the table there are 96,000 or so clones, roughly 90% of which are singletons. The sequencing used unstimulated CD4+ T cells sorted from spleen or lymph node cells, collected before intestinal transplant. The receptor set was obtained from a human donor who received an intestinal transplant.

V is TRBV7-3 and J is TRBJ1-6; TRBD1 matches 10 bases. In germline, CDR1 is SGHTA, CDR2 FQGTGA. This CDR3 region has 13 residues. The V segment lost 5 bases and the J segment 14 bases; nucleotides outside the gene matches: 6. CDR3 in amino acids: CASSPGQGEALHF. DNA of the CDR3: TGTGCCAGCAGCCCAGGACAGGGGGAAGCCCTCCACTTT.

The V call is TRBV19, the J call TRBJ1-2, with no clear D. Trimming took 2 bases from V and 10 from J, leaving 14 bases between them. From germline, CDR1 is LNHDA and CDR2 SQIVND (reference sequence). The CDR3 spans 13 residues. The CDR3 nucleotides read TGTGCCAGTAGTATATGGGCCACAACAGCCTACACCTTC. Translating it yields CASSIWATTAYTF.

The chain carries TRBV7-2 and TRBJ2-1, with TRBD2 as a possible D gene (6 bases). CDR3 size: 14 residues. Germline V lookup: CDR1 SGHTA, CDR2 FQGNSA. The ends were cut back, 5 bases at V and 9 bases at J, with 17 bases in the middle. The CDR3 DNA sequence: TGTGCCAGCAGCGTGGACAACCTGGGGGGTGAGCAGTTCTTC. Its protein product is CASSVDNLGGEQFF.

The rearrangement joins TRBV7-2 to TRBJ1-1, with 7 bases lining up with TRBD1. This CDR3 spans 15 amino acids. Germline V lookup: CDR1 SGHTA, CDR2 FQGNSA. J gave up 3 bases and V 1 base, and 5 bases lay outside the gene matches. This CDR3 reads CASSLVARGYTEAFF. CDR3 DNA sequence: TGTGCCAGCAGCTTAGTCGCCAGGGGGTACACTGAAGCTTTCTTT. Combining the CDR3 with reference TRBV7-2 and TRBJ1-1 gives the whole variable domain GAGVSQSPSNKVTEKGKDVELRCDPISGHTALYWYRQSLGQGLEFLIYFQGNSAPDKSGLPSDRFSAERTGGSVSTLTIQRTQQEDSAVYLCASSLVARGYTEAFFGQGTRLTVV.

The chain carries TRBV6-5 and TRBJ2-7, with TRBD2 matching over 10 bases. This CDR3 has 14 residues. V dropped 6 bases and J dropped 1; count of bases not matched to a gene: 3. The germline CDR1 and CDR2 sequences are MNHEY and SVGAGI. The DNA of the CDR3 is TGTGCCAGCAGGGCTAGCGGGGGTTCCTACGAGCAGTACTTC. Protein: CASRASGGSYEQYF.

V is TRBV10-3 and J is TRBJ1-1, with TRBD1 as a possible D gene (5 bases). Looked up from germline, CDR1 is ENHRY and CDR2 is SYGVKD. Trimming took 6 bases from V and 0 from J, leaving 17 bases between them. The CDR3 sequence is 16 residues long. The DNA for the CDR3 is TGTGCCATCAGCGCCGGGAGGCAGGGAGTGAACACTGAAGCTTTCTTT. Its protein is CAISAGRQGVNTEAFF.

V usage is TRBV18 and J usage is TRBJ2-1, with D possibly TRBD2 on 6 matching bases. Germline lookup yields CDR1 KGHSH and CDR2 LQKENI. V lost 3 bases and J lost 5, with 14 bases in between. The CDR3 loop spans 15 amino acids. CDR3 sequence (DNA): TGTGCCAGCTCACCCCTGACTAGGAGCCACAATGAGCAGTTCTTC. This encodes CASSPLTRSHNEQFF.

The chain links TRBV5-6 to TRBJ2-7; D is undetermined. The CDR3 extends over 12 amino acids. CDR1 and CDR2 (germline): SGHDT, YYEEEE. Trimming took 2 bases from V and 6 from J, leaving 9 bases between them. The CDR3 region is CASSFEVREQYF. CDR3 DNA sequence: TGTGCCAGCAGCTTTGAGGTGCGCGAGCAGTACTTC. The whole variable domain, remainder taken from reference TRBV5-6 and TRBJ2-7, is DAGVTQSPTHLIKTRGQQVTLRCSPKSGHDTVSWYQQALGQGPQFIFQYYEEEERQRGNFPDRFSGHQFPNYSSELNVNALLLGDSALYLCASSFEVREQYFGPGTRLTVT.

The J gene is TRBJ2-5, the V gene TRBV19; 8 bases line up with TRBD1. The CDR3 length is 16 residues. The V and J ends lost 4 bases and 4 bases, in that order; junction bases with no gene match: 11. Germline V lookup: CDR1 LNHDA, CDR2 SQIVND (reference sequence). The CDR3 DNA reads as TGTGCCAGTAGTACTCGGGGGTTAGGGACAGGAGAGACCCAGTACTTC. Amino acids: CASSTRGLGTGETQYF.

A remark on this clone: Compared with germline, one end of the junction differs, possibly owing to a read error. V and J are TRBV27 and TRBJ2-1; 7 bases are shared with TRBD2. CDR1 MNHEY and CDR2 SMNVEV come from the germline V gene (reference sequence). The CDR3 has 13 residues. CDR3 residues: CASSGAGVNEQLF. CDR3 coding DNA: TGTGCCAGCAGTGGGGCGGGAGTCAATGAGCAGCTCTTC.

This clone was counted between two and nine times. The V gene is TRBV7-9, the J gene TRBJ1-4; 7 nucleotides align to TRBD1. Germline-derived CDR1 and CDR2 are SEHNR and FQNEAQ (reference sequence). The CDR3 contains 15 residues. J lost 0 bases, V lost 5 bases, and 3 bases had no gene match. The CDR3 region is CASSLGTATNEKLFF. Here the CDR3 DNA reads TGTGCCAGCAGCCTCGGGACAGCAACTAATGAAAAACTGTTTTTT.

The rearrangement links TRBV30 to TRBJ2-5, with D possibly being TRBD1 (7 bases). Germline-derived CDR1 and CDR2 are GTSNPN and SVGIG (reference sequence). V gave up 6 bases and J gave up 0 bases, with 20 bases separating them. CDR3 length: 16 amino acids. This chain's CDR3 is CACDPLAGGYQETQYF. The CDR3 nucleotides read TGTGCCTGCGACCCACTGGCAGGGGGGTACCAAGAGACCCAGTACTTC.

CDR3 loop: CASSQVKQGFILNEQFF. DNA for the CDR3: TGTGCCAGCAGCCAGGTTAAACAGGGGTTCATCCTGAATGAGCAGTTCTTC. J is TRBJ2-1 and V is TRBV4-2, with TRBD1 matching over 7 bases. The trim removed 3 bases at V and 7 bases at J, leaving 15 bases unmatched. Germline V gene lookup returns CDR1 LGHNA and CDR2 YNFKEQ. This CDR3 is 17 amino acids long.

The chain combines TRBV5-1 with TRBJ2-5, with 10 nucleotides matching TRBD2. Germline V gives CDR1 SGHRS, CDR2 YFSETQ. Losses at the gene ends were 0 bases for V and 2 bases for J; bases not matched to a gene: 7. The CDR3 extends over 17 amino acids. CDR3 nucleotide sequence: TGCGCCAGCAGCTTGGGAATAGCGGGAGGAACACAAGAGACCCAGTACTTC. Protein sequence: CASSLGIAGGTQETQYF.

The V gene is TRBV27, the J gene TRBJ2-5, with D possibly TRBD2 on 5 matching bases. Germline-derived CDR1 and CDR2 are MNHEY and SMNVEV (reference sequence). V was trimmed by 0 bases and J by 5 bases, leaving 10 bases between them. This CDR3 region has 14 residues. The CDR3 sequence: CASSLSSGWETQYF. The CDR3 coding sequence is TGTGCCAGCAGTTTATCCTCGGGATGGGAGACCCAGTACTTC.

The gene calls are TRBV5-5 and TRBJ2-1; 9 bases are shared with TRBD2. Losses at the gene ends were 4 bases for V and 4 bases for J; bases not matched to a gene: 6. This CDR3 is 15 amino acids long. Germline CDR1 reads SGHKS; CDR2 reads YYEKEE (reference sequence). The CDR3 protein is CASSPRLAEYNEQFF. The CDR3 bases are TGTGCCAGCAGCCCGAGACTAGCGGAGTACAATGAGCAGTTCTTC. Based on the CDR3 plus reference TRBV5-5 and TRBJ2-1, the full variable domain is DAGVTQSPTHLIKTRGQQVTLRCSPISGHKSVSWYQQVLGQGPQFIFQYYEKEERGRGNFPDRFSARQFPNYSSELNVNALLLGDSALYLCASSPRLAEYNEQFFGPGTRLTVL.

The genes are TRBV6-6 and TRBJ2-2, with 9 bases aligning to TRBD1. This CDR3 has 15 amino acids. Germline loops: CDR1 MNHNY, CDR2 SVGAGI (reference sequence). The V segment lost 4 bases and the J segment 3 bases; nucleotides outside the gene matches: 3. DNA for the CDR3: TGTGCCAGCAGTTTGGGGACAGGGCACACCGGGGAGCTGTTTTTT. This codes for CASSLGTGHTGELFF.